Listed below are T cell receptor beta chains from one sample, sequenced in a study of cytomegalovirus exposure and HLA in healthy donors. Clones were sequenced by immunoSEQ multiplex PCR, and TCRdb holds only the in-frame ones, with some missing. The sample holds 200,000 to 250,000 clones, roughly 80% seen once. Sequenced: PBMCs. The receptors originated from a man aged 50-59 years in good health and CMV-seronegative. CDR3s include the opening cysteine and the closing phenylalanine or tryptophan. Each record gives: CDR3 protein, V gene, J gene.

CAWGNAGEQFF	TRBV30	TRBJ2-1
CASSPGLAATGELFF	TRBV5-4	TRBJ2-2
CASSLRLAVDTQYF	TRBV7-9	TRBJ2-3
CASSHGQGHSPLHF	TRBV5-1	TRBJ1-6
CATSGGLAGGGYEQFF	TRBV15	TRBJ2-1
CASSPRTVQETQYF	TRBV5-6	TRBJ2-5
CASSLAVDGYNSPLHF	TRBV7-9	TRBJ1-6
CASSSIPGQGTETQYF	TRBV5-1	TRBJ2-5
CASSIGEVFRQPQHF	TRBV19	TRBJ1-5
CASSEYRYMNTEAFF	TRBV6-1	TRBJ1-1
CSVGFTSGRGNTQYF	TRBV29-1	TRBJ2-3
CASSPFSAGQETQYF	TRBV18	TRBJ2-5
CASLGISEGNQPQHF	TRBV28	TRBJ1-5
CASSLGRGLEETQYF	TRBV11-2	TRBJ2-5
CASSPGTGVGHEQYF	TRBV27	TRBJ2-7
CASSGTSGVNNEQFF	TRBV10-1	TRBJ2-1
CASSRNQGFYEQYF	TRBV6-5	TRBJ2-7
CSVGPGLAGETQYF	TRBV29-1	TRBJ2-5
CASIPRTGGNEKLFF	TRBV6-6	TRBJ1-4
CASSPGSWGTGELFF	TRBV28	TRBJ2-2
CASSGRVNEQFF	TRBV27	TRBJ2-1
CASSQDGTGGPVFGYTF	TRBV4-1	TRBJ1-2
CASSPSQGGYGYTF	TRBV5-1	TRBJ1-2
CASSLYSSGSYEQYF	TRBV28	TRBJ2-7
CASSQKLAGVRETQYF	TRBV4-1	TRBJ2-5
CTSSQDSLRDRGRRNTEAFF	TRBV1	TRBJ1-1
CASRLGGAGNQPQHF	TRBV28	TRBJ1-5
CASSKGTGGSGELFF	TRBV19	TRBJ2-2
CASSSSGTTYEQYF	TRBV13	TRBJ2-7
CASSRGNQPQHF	TRBV7-9	TRBJ1-5